The present T cell receptor beta chain was sequenced within a study of blood T cell repertoires in COVID-19. Study in general: In each case, the material was cDNA or gDNA derived from T cells, B-cell-depleted T cells, or PBMCs.

In the study's own analysis: Reference gene primers were amplified, and this amplification served to estimate nucleated cell counts. Here immunoSEQ multiplex PCR was the method, and the copy in TCRdb shows in-frame clones only, minus some. Clone size and V and J calls were adopted from that table, with D and trimming inferred from the DNA. The repertoire has 100,000 to 110,000 clones, around 90% of them found once; the top ten carry 4.5% to 6.5%. The V and J ends lost 0 bases and 0 bases, in that order; junction bases with no gene match: 5. Germline V CDR1 and CDR2: SEHNR, FQNEAQ (reference sequence). CDR3 size: 19 residues.

This sequence was found in a human donor in a cohort sampled during active COVID-19. This chain connects TRBV7-9 to TRBJ1-6, with 10 positions matching TRBD1. The specimen was peripheral blood. In DNA, the CDR3 is TGTGCCAGCAGCTTAGCGCCGGGACAGGGGAGCTCCTATAATTCACCCCTCCACTTT. Translation: CASSLAPGQGSSYNSPLHF.